These T cell receptor beta chains were read from a single sample in a study of CD8+CD57+ T cells in acquired aplastic anemia. From the reads, TCRdb called clonotypes with MiXCR, one entry per CDR3 protein. Among approximately 250,000 distinct CDR3 sequences listed, roughly 82% were seen once. The source material was sorted CD4+, CD8+, or CD8+CD57+ T cells (not recorded which) from PBMCs. Receptors originate from a human donor with aplastic anemia. Both conserved end residues are part of each CDR3. A D gene is named only where the DNA matches it firmly. For some rows the clone size is stated as once, few or many, or as a class when expanded; others skip it.

size | J | V | D | DNA | CDR3
NA | TRBJ2-1 | TRBV7-8 | NA | TGTGCCAGCAGCTTTGAGGGAGGCCCCGATAGGCATGATCAGTTCTTC | CASSFEGGPDRHDQFF
NA | TRBJ1-1 | TRBV24-1 | NA | TGTGCCACCAGTGATTCCGGACAAGGAAGTATCACTGAAACTTTCTTT | CATSDSGQGSITETFF
NA | TRBJ2-6 | TRBV5-1 | NA | TGTGCCAGCAGCTTACCGGATAGCCACGGGGCCAACGTCCTGACTTTC | CASSLPDSHGANVLTF
NA | TRBJ2-1 | TRBV2 | NA | TGTGCCAGCAGTCCGACGTGGTTCTACCACGAGCAGTTCTTC | CASSPTWFYHEQFF
NA | TRBJ2-3 | TRBV14 | NA | TGTGCCAGCAGGAAGGTGGGAACTGAAGCTTTCTTGTATTTT | CASRKVGTEAFLYF
few | TRBJ2-7 | TRBV25-1 | TRBD2 | TGTGCCAGCAGCACTCAACTAGCGGGAAGACCCTACGAGCAGTACTTC | CASSTQLAGRPYEQYF
NA | TRBJ2-3 | TRBV7-8 | NA | TGTGCCAGCAGCCCTGCACGGGCCACAGATACGCAGTATTTT | CASSPARATDTQYF
NA | TRBJ2-3 | TRBV15 | NA | TGTGCCACCAGCAGAACCTTCGGACAGCTAATCACAGATACGCAGTATTTT | CATSRTFGQLITDTQYF
NA | TRBJ2-3 | TRBV7-6 | TRBD2 | TGTGCCAGCAGCTCCGAACTAGCGGGGGGGCCAGGCACAGATACGCAGTATTTT | CASSSELAGGPGTDTQYF
NA | TRBJ2-5 | TRBV7-6 | TRBD1 | TGTGCCAGCAGCACGGGCAGGGGGCATTCACCCCAGTACTTC | CASSTGRGHSPQYF
NA | TRBJ2-1 | TRBV12-3/TRBV12-4 | NA | TGTGCCAGCAGACACGGACGGGCGGGAAGTCTGGCCTTC | CASRHGRAGSLAF
NA | TRBJ2-5 | TRBV9 | TRBD2 | TGTGCCAGCAGCGGCCCCTCAGCGGGGGGGATAGAGAACTTC | CASSGPSAGGIENF
NA | TRBJ1-5 | TRBV24-1 | NA | TGTGCCACCAGTGGCGAGAATCAGCCCCAGCATTTT | CATSGENQPQHF
NA | TRBJ1-1 | TRBV20-1 | NA | TGCAGTGCTAGGGCGATGGCTACACCTTTCTTT | CSARAMATPFF
NA | TRBJ2-2 | TRBV11-3 | TRBD2 | TGTGCCAGCAGCCGGGGGGGCCCGAACACCGGGGAGCTGTTTTTT | CASSRGGPNTGELFF
NA | TRBJ2-3 | TRBV7-9 | NA | TGTGCCAGCAGCTTCAACAGCCTCTATGGCTCCACCTTCTTT | CASSFNSLYGSTFF
NA | TRBJ1-1 | TRBV7-9 | NA | TGTGCCAGCAGCTTAGCGGGTAGCTACGGGGCCAACGTCGCTTTCTTT | CASSLAGSYGANVAFF
NA | TRBJ2-1 | TRBV7-9 | NA | TGTGCCAGCAGTCTAGGACAGAGTCCAAGCAATCAGCAGTTCTTC | CASSLGQSPSNQQFF
NA | TRBJ1-3 | TRBV5-8 | TRBD1 | TGTGCCAGCAGATGGGACAGCCCGAGGGACGGAAACACCATATATTTT | CASRWDSPRDGNTIYF
once | TRBJ2-1 | TRBV7-9 | NA | TGTGCCAGCAGTGATGGGAGGATGTATGAGCAGTTCTTC | CASSDGRMYEQFF
NA | TRBJ2-5 | TRBV20-1 | TRBD2 | TGCAGCGGGGGGCAAGAGACCCAGTACTTC | CSGGQETQYF
NA | TRBJ2-3 | TRBV9 | NA | TGTGCCAGCAGCGTAGCAGGGTTGAACACTGAAGCTTATTTT | CASSVAGLNTEAYF
NA | TRBJ2-7 | TRBV11-1 | TRBD2 | TGTGCCAGCAGCTTTCAAAGAAGCGGGGGGGCCTCCTACGAGCAGTACTTC | CASSFQRSGGASYEQYF
NA | TRBJ2-3 | TRBV9 | TRBD1 | TGTGCCAGCAGCGTAGGGGGACAGAGAAGCACAGATACGCAGTATTTT | CASSVGGQRSTDTQYF
many | TRBJ1-2 | TRBV7-2 | NA | TGTGCCAGCAGCTTAGGATTCAGTACCTATGGCTACACCTTC | CASSLGFSTYGYTF
NA | TRBJ2-1 | TRBV5-6 | NA | TGTGCCAGCAGCCCCGTTGGGGAAACCTACAATGAGCAGTTCTTC | CASSPVGETYNEQFF
NA | TRBJ2-3 | TRBV9 | NA | TGTGCCAGCAGAGCCGCGGGGAACGGAAAGGACACGCAGTATTTT | CASRAAGNGKDTQYF
NA | TRBJ2-7 | TRBV15 | NA | TGTGCCACCAGCGTCCGGGGCCTAGCCTATAAGCAGTACTTC | CATSVRGLAYKQYF
few | TRBJ2-3 | TRBV2 | NA | TGTGCCAGCGGGGACGGGGGCGCGGATGGGCAGTATTTT | CASGDGGADGQYF
once | TRBJ2-3 | TRBV7-8 | NA | TGTGCCAGCAGCTTTGCTCCAGGTCCGACAGCGCAGTATTTT | CASSFAPGPTAQYF
NA | TRBJ2-3 | TRBV7-2 | NA | TGTGCCAGCAGCTTAGATGGAGCCCAGCAGTACGACGATTTT | CASSLDGAQQYDDF
few | TRBJ2-7 | TRBV11-3 | NA | TGTGCCAGCAGCTTAGATCTCCTAGCCTACGAGCAGTACTTC | CASSLDLLAYEQYF
NA | TRBJ1-2 | TRBV5-1 | NA | TGTGCCAGCAGCTTAATGGGCGAGGGGGGTGGCTACACCTTC | CASSLMGEGGGYTF
NA | TRBJ2-1 | TRBV7-3 | TRBD2 | TGTGCCAGCAGCATGAGCGGGGGGGCGATTGATGAGCAGTTCTTC | CASSMSGGAIDEQFF
NA | TRBJ1-1 | TRBV7-6 | NA | TGTGCCAGCAGCTTAGCCCACGGGACAAAAGATGCCCATTTCTTT | CASSLAHGTKDAHFF
NA | TRBJ1-2 | TRBV7-9 | NA | TGTGCCAGCAGCCCCCCCCTAGTGGGCAACTATGGCTACACCTTC | CASSPPLVGNYGYTF
NA | TRBJ2-7 | TRBV11-1 | TRBD1 | TGTGCCAGCAGCTTCCCGGTGACAGGGCGCTACGAGCAGTACTTC | CASSFPVTGRYEQYF
many | TRBJ1-1 | TRBV25-1 | NA | TGTGCCAGCAGTGTCCAGAACACTGAAGCTTTCTTT | CASSVQNTEAFF
NA | TRBJ1-1 | TRBV9 | NA | TGTGCCAGCAGCTTAGATTTAGATACGCGCACTGATGCTTTCTTT | CASSLDLDTRTDAFF
NA | TRBJ1-2 | TRBV7-2 | NA | NA | CASSLAVARGTQF